One and the same sample provided the 29 T cell receptor beta chains below, sequenced in a study of cytomegalovirus exposure and HLA in healthy donors. PCR primers comprised 60 Vbeta and 13 Jbeta primers. Sequencing was performed with immunoSEQ multiplex PCR; in TCRdb, only in-frame clones are kept and a portion is missing. The sample includes about 80,000 clones, around 77% of them seen just once. The sequenced material came from PBMCs. All receptors derive from a man in his fifties in good health and CMV-seronegative.

This rearrangement joins TRBV5-1 to TRBJ2-3; 8 nucleotides match TRBD2. CDR1 and CDR2 (germline): SGHRS, YFSETQ. Germline trimming cut 5 bases from V and 1 base from J; bases unmatched to any gene: 9. This CDR3 contains 16 residues. The CDR3 nucleotides are TGCGCCAGCAGTTCGACGGGGGGGGAAGGCACAGATACGCAGTATTTT. This codes for CASSSTGGEGTDTQYF. Using reference TRBV5-1 and TRBJ2-3 for the parts outside the CDR3, the full variable domain is KAGVTQTPRYLIKTRGQQVTLSCSPISGHRSVSWYQQTPGQGLQFLFEYFSETQRNKGNFPGRFSGRQFSNSRSEMNVSTLELGDSALYLCASSSTGGEGTDTQYFGPGTRLTVL.

V and J are TRBV30 and TRBJ2-3, with a weak D call TRBD2 (6 bases). Germline-derived CDR1 and CDR2 are GTSNPN and SVGIG (reference sequence). V lost 7 bases to trimming and J lost 0 bases, with 8 bases between them. CDR3 length: 12 amino acids. CDR3 in amino acids: CALGTSTDTQYF. CDR3 bases: TGTGCCTTAGGGACTAGCACAGATACGCAGTATTTT.

V usage is TRBV30 and J usage is TRBJ1-5, with 11 bases lining up with TRBD1. This CDR3 is 18 amino acids long. Germline CDR1 and CDR2: GTSNPN and SVGIG (reference sequence). V was clipped by 3 bases and J by 0 bases; unmatched bases: 10. The CDR3 DNA reads TGTGCCTGGAGCCGGGGACAGGGGGTTCTTTATAGCAATCAGCCCCAGCATTTT. Translation gives CAWSRGQGVLYSNQPQHF.

The rearrangement uses TRBV30 and TRBJ1-6; TRBD1 aligns across 7 bases. Losses at the gene ends were 1 base for V and 8 bases for J; bases not matched to a gene: 5. In germline, CDR1 is GTSNPN, CDR2 SVGIG (reference sequence). The CDR3 spans 14 residues. The CDR3 region is CAWSETGTHSPLHF. Here the CDR3 DNA reads TGTGCCTGGAGTGAGACAGGGACCCATTCACCCCTCCACTTT.

V and J are TRBV9 and TRBJ2-2; TRBD1 matches at 7 bases. This CDR3 has 15 residues. From germline, CDR1 is SGDLS and CDR2 YYNGEE. V was pared by 0 bases and J by 4 bases, with 3 bases of the junction left unmatched. CDR3 bases: TGTGCCAGCAGCGTAGTGGGACAGACCACCGGGGAGCTGTTTTTT. It translates to CASSVVGQTTGELFF.

This clone was recorded a few times. The V gene is TRBV6-1, the J gene TRBJ2-5; 7 bases fit TRBD1. The V gene end was trimmed by 6 bases and the J gene end by 3 bases; junction bases not matched to a gene: 10. The CDR3 spans 15 residues. Germline V gene lookup returns CDR1 MNHNS and CDR2 SASEGT. CDR3 DNA: TGTGCCAGCAGGGGGAGCCGACAGGGCGAAGAGACCCAGTACTTC. Amino acids: CASRGSRQGEETQYF.

The gene calls are TRBV6-1 and TRBJ1-1; no definite D call. Germline loops: CDR1 MNHNS, CDR2 SASEGT. Trimming took off 6 bases at V and 2 bases at J, with 4 bases between the two ends. This CDR3 region has 11 residues. The CDR3 protein is CASSTNTEAFF. Written as DNA, the CDR3 is TGTGCCAGCAGCACTAACACTGAAGCTTTCTTT.

The rearrangement links TRBV27 to TRBJ2-3; 11 positions agree with TRBD1. CDR1 and CDR2 from the germline V gene are MNHEY and SMNVEV (reference sequence). V trimming: 8 bases; J trimming: 4 bases; junction bases outside the gene matches: 2. This CDR3 has 13 amino acids. The CDR3 nucleotides are TGTGCCAGCGGACAGGGGGCTCCAGATACGCAGTATTTT. Its translation: CASGQGAPDTQYF.

This chain joins TRBV28 and TRBJ1-6, with 7 bases aligning to TRBD1. The CDR3 has 15 residues. Germline V lookup: CDR1 MDHEN, CDR2 SYDVKM. V dropped 6 bases and J dropped 7; count of bases not matched to a gene: 9. The CDR3 reads CASSGHRGGNSPLHF. CDR3 coding DNA: TGTGCCAGCAGCGGGCACAGGGGCGGAAATTCACCCCTCCACTTT.

In this sample, this clone turned up once. V and J are TRBV7-9 and TRBJ2-7; a weak D match, TRBD1 (6 bases). This CDR3 contains 16 residues. Germline lookup yields CDR1 SEHNR and CDR2 FQNEAQ (reference sequence). V gave up 1 base and J gave up 1 base, with 14 bases separating them. The chain's CDR3 is CASSLVGDRPSYEQYF. CDR3 DNA sequence: TGTGCCAGCAGCTTAGTGGGAGACAGGCCATCCTACGAGCAGTACTTC.

This rearrangement joins TRBV5-1 to TRBJ2-3; tentatively, D is TRBD2 (7 bases). Germline V gene data show CDR1 as SGHRS and CDR2 as YFSETQ. There are 16 residues in the CDR3. Trimming stripped 5 bases from V and 6 bases from J, with 22 bases between. DNA for the CDR3: TGCGCCAGCAGGACGAGGGGGGGCCTTGGAGGTGATACGCAGTATTTT. Encoded protein: CASRTRGGLGGDTQYF. Together with reference TRBV5-1 and TRBJ2-3, the CDR3 gives the full variable domain: KAGVTQTPRYLIKTRGQQVTLSCSPISGHRSVSWYQQTPGQGLQFLFEYFSETQRNKGNFPGRFSGRQFSNSRSEMNVSTLELGDSALYLCASRTRGGLGGDTQYFGPGTRLTVL.

J is TRBJ1-4 and V is TRBV4-1, with D tentatively TRBD1 (6 bases). The CDR3 consists of 14 residues. The V gene lost 4 bases and the J gene lost 10 bases, with 16 bases spanning the gap. Per the germline V gene, CDR1 is MGHRA and CDR2 is YSYEKL. This CDR3 is CASSLSSGVGKLFF. The CDR3 DNA follows: TGCGCCAGCAGCCTATCGTCAGGGGTTGGAAAACTGTTTTTT.

This chain connects TRBV28 to TRBJ1-2; possibly TRBD1 for D (6 bases). The CDR3 runs to 19 residues. From germline, CDR1 is MDHEN and CDR2 SYDVKM. Trimming took off 3 bases at V and 0 bases at J, with 23 bases between the two ends. CDR3 sequence (DNA): TGTGCCAGCAGTTTCACCATCCTTGGGTCAGGGGCTCCTAACTATGGCTACACCTTC. Translated: CASSFTILGSGAPNYGYTF.

This chain uses TRBV30 with TRBJ2-3; 12 positions match TRBD2. This CDR3 has 14 amino acids. The V and J ends lost 4 bases and 10 bases, in that order; junction bases with no gene match: 9. Germline CDR1 GTSNPN, CDR2 SVGIG (reference sequence). The CDR3 DNA reads TGTGCCTGGAAAACTAGCGGGGGGACCCCGTCGCAGTATTTT. Amino acids: CAWKTSGGTPSQYF.

A single count supports this clone. The rearrangement uses TRBV25-1 and TRBJ1-2; possibly TRBD1 for D (6 bases). The length of the CDR3 is 14 residues. The V gene lost 2 bases and the J gene lost 4 bases, with 11 bases spanning the gap. CDR1 is MGHDK and CDR2 is SYGVNS in the germline V gene. The CDR3 is CASSEGGAFYGYTF. CDR3 sequence (DNA): TGTGCCAGCAGTGAAGGGGGGGCTTTCTATGGCTACACCTTC.

The chain joins TRBV5-4 to TRBJ2-5; 8 bases agree with TRBD1. V was pared by 6 bases and J by 4 bases, with 14 bases of the junction left unmatched. Germline loops: CDR1 SGHNT, CDR2 YYREEE (reference sequence). This CDR3 has 16 residues. CDR3 loop: CASNLSPDRGRETQYF. The DNA for the CDR3 is TGTGCCAGCAACTTATCCCCCGACAGGGGACGAGAGACCCAGTACTTC.

The rearrangement links TRBV7-2 to TRBJ2-7; the D gene is possibly TRBD1 (5 bases). Trimming took off 6 bases at V and 0 bases at J, with 24 bases between the two ends. This CDR3 has 18 amino acids. Germline-derived CDR1 and CDR2 are SGHTA and FQGNSA. The CDR3 loop reads CASSRVPGWGASSYEQYF. The CDR3 nucleotides read TGTGCCAGCAGTCGGGTACCTGGTTGGGGCGCGAGCTCCTACGAGCAGTACTTC.

With respect to this clone: Mismatch with germline at one junction end may stem from a read error. The rearrangement links TRBV7-9 to TRBJ1-4; the match to TRBD1 covers 12 bases. This CDR3 contains 17 residues. From germline, CDR1 is SEHNR and CDR2 FQNEAQ (reference sequence). CDR3 nucleotide sequence: TGTTCCAGCAGCTTAGATGGGACAGGGGGCAGATATGAAAAACTGTTTTTT. Its translation: CSSSLDGTGGRYEKLFF.

The chain links TRBV6-5 to TRBJ1-2, with 10 bases identical to TRBD1. In germline, CDR1 is MNHEY, CDR2 SVGAGI. This CDR3 is built from 15 residues. V dropped 7 bases and J dropped 4; count of bases not matched to a gene: 9. In nucleotides, the CDR3 is TGTGCCAGCACCCCGGACAGGGGGAGTGTCTATGGCTACACCTTC. Protein sequence: CASTPDRGSVYGYTF.

The J gene is TRBJ2-7, the V gene TRBV2; 10 positions agree with TRBD1. The V gene's germline CDR1 is SNHLY and CDR2 FYNNEI. There are 14 residues in the CDR3. V was pared by 6 bases and J by 2 bases, with 4 bases of the junction left unmatched. For the CDR3, the DNA is TGTGCCAGCAGGACAGGGGGCACCACCTACGAGCAGTACTTC. Translated, it gives CASRTGGTTYEQYF. Full variable domain (rest looked up from reference TRBV2 and TRBJ2-7): EPEVTQTPSHQVTQMGQEVILRCVPISNHLYFYWYRQILGQKVEFLVSFYNNEISEKSEIFDDQFSVERPDGSNFTLKIRSTKLEDSAMYFCASRTGGTTYEQYFGPGTRLTVT.

The chain employs TRBV19 and TRBJ1-5, with D possibly TRBD1 on 6 matching bases. The CDR3 spans 18 residues. Germline loops: CDR1 LNHDA, CDR2 SQIVND (reference sequence). Trimming removed 3 bases from V and 6 bases from J, with 24 bases in between. In DNA form, the CDR3 reads TGTGCCAGTAGTATCCTGGGGGCGGGTATTTTTGTAGGTCAGCCCCAGCATTTT. Protein sequence: CASSILGAGIFVGQPQHF.

In the case of this clone: The sample holds other DNA sequences that translate to the same CDR3. V usage is TRBV27 and J usage is TRBJ1-6, with TRBD1 matching 7 bases. CDR3 size: 14 residues. Germline V CDR1 and CDR2: MNHEY, SMNVEV (reference sequence). V was clipped by 6 bases and J by 7 bases; unmatched bases: 6. The CDR3 DNA follows: TGTGCCAGCAGCCCGGGACAGCAGAATTCACCCCTCCACTTT. It encodes CASSPGQQNSPLHF.

The chain has TRBV4-1 and TRBJ1-2, with D perhaps matching TRBD1 (6 bases). V lost 2 bases, J lost 6 bases, and 16 bases lay in between. This CDR3 region has 15 residues. The V gene's germline CDR1 is MGHRA and CDR2 YSYEKL. The CDR3 reads CASSQPDARGHGYTF. CDR3 DNA: TGCGCCAGCAGCCAACCGGATGCCAGGGGCCATGGCTACACCTTC.

In its sample, this clone was seen a few times. The rearrangement joins TRBV4-3 to TRBJ2-1; the D gene is possibly TRBD2 (6 bases). The CDR3 is 20 residues long. Deletions cut 0 bases from V and 3 bases from J, with 24 bases between. Germline V CDR1 and CDR2: LGHNA, YSLEER. CDR3 nucleotide sequence: TGCGCCAGCAGCCAAGATCGGCCGTCGAAGGCGGGGCGCTACTACAATGAGCAGTTCTTC. Translation: CASSQDRPSKAGRYYNEQFF.

This clone turned up a few times. The chain links TRBV4-3 to TRBJ1-1; TRBD1 aligns across 9 bases. With V trimmed by 4 bases and J by 6 bases, 9 bases remained unmatched. The CDR3 is 15 residues long. Germline CDR1 reads LGHNA; CDR2 reads YSLEER. The CDR3 DNA reads as TGCGCCAGCAGCCGAACCCTGACAGGGGGACCTGAAGCTTTCTTT. Translating it yields CASSRTLTGGPEAFF.

The V and J genes are TRBV2 and TRBJ1-2; no clear D gene. V gave up 3 bases and J gave up 1 base, with 6 bases separating them. The CDR3 has 13 residues. The V gene's germline CDR1 is SNHLY and CDR2 FYNNEI. CDR3 in amino acids: CASSEGNNYGYTF. The CDR3 DNA reads TGTGCCAGCAGTGAGGGCAATAACTATGGCTACACCTTC.

The V call is TRBV2, the J call TRBJ1-5; D is perhaps TRBD1 (5 bases). This CDR3 contains 13 residues. V was cut by 4 bases and J by 7 bases, with 11 bases left in between. Germline CDR1 and CDR2: SNHLY and FYNNEI. CDR3 coding DNA: TGTGCCAGCAGTGTCCCGGAGGGGCAGCCCCAGCATTTT. Protein sequence: CASSVPEGQPQHF.

This chain links TRBV6-5 with TRBJ2-3, with a weak D call TRBD2 (5 bases). The CDR3 spans 15 residues. Trimming took 6 bases from V and 0 from J, leaving 13 bases between them. CDR1 and CDR2 from the germline V gene are MNHEY and SVGAGI. In nucleotides, the CDR3 is TGTGCCAGCAGGAAAGAGCGGAGGAGCACAGATACGCAGTATTTT. Its protein is CASRKERRSTDTQYF.

This clone was observed a few times. The chain joins TRBV4-1 to TRBJ1-2; TRBD1 matches at 10 bases. Germline loops: CDR1 MGHRA, CDR2 YSYEKL. This CDR3 is 17 amino acids long. J gave up 6 bases and V 1 base, and 11 bases lay outside the gene matches. The DNA for the CDR3 is TGCGCCAGCAGCCAAGGGTCGGCGGGACAGGGGTTCGATGGCTACACCTTC. It codes for CASSQGSAGQGFDGYTF.